The entry that follows covers one T cell receptor beta chain sequence. Antigen unknown. As to treatment: some 20 received Ad26.COV2.S at low or high dose, single or two shots; roughly five received placebo; per-sample allocation not given. Samples analyzed were those drawn on day 63 after the first vaccine or placebo injection. Sequenced by immunoSEQ multiplex PCR; TCRdb stores in-frame clones only, minus some. The table records hundreds of thousands of clones, less than 90% of them present only once. This CDR3 is built from 17 residues. Germline V gene lookup returns CDR1 KGHSH and CDR2 LQKENI. Germline trimming cut 3 bases from V and 0 bases from J; bases unmatched to any gene: 8. These data belong to a study of Ad26.COV2.S vaccination and SARS-CoV-2 variants. Study-wide results and caveats: Participants in the vaccine arm had higher spike-specific TCR breadth; placebo recipients had lower.

The chain recombines TRBV18 with TRBJ2-3; 8 nucleotides line up with TRBD1. Here the sequenced sample was peripheral blood, taken in a trial of Ad26.COV2.S vaccine versus placebo. This clonotype originated in a person between 18 and 65 years old who received the Ad26.COV2.S COVID-19 vaccine or a placebo. The CDR3 protein is CASSPLPRGPSTDTQYF. For the CDR3, the DNA is TGTGCCAGCTCACCTTTGCCCAGGGGGCCCAGCACAGATACGCAGTATTTT.